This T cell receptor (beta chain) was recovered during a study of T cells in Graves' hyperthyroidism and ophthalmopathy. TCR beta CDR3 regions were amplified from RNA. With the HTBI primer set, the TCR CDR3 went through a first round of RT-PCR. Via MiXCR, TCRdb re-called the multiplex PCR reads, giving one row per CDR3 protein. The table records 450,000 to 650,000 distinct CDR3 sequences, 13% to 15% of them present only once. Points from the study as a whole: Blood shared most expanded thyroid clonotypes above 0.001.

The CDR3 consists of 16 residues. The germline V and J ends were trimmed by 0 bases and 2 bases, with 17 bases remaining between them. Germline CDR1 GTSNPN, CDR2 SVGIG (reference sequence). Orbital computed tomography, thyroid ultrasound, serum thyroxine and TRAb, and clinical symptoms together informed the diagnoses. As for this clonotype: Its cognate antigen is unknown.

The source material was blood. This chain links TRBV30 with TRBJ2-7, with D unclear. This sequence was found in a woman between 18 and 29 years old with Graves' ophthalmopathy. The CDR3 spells CAWSVRRRSMTYEQYF. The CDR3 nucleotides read TGTGCCTGGAGTGTACGGAGACGGTCAATGACCTACGAGCAGTACTTC.